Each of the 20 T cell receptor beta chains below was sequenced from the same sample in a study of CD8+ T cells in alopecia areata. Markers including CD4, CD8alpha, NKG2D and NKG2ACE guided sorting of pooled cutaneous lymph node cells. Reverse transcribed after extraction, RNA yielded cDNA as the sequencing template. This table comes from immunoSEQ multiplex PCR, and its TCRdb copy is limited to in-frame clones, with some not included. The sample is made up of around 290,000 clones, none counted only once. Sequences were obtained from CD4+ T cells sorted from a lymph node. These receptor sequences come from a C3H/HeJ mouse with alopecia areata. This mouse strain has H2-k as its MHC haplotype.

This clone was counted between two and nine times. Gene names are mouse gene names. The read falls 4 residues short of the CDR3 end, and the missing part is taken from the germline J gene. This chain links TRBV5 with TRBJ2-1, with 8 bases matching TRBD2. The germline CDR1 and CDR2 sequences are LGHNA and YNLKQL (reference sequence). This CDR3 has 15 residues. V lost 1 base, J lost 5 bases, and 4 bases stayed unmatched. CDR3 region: CASSQGWGVDAEQFF. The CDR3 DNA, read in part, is TGTGCCAGCAGCCAAGGCTGGGGGGTTGATGCT.

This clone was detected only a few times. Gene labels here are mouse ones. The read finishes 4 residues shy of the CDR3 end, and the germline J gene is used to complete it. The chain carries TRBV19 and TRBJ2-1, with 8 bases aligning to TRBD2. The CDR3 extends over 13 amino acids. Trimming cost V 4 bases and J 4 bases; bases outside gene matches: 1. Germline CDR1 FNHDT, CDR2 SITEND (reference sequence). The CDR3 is CASSGGAYAEQFF. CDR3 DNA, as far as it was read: TGTGCCAGCAGTGGGGGGGCTTATGCT.

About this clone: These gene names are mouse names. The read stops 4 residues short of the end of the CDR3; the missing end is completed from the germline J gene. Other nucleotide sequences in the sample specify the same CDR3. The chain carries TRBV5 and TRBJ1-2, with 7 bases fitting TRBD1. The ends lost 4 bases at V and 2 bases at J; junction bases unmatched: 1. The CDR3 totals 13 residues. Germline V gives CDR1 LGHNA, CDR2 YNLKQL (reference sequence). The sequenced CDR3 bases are TGTGCCAGCAGCCCACAGGGGAACTCC. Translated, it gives CASSPQGNS. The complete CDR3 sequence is CASSPQGNSDYTF.

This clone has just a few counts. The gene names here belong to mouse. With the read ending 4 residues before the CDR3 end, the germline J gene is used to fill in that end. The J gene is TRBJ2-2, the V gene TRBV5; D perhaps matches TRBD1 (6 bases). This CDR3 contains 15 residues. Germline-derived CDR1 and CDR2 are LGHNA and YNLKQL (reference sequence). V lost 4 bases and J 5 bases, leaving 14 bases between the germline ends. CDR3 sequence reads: CASSPAGVWTGQLYF. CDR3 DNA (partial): TGTGCCAGCAGCCCCGCAGGGGTGTGGACCGGG.

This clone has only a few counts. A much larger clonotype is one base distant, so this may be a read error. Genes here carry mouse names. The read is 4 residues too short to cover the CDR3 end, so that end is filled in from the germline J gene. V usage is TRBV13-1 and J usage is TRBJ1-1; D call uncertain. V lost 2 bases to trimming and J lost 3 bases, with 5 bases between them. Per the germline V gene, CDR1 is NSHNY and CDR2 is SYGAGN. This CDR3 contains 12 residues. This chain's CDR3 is CASSEADTEVFF. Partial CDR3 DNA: TGTGCCAGCAGTGAAGCAGACACA.

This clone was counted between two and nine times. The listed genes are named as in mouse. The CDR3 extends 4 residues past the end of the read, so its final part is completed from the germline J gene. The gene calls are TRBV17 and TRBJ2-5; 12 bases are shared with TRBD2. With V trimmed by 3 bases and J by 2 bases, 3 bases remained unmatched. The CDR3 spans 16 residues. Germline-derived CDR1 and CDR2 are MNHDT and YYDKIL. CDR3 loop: CASSSGTGGFQDTQYF. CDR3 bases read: TGTGCTAGCAGTAGTGGGACTGGGGGGTTCCAAGAC.

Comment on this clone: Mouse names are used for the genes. CDR3: CASSIRLGLNYAEQFF. The DNA read from the CDR3 is TGTGCCAGCAGTATAAGGCTGGGCCTTAACTATGCT. This chain joins TRBV19 and TRBJ2-1; TRBD2 might be the D (5 bases). The read falls 4 residues short of the CDR3 end, and the missing part is taken from the germline J gene. The CDR3 extends over 16 amino acids. V was pared by 1 base and J by 0 bases, with 11 bases between. The V gene's germline CDR1 is FNHDT and CDR2 SITEND (reference sequence).

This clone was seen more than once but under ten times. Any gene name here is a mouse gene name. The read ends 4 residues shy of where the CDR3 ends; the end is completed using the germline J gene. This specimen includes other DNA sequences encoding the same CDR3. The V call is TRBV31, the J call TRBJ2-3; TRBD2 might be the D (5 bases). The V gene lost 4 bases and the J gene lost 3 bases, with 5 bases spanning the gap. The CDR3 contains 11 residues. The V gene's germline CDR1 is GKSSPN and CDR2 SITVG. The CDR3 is CAWTGAETLYF. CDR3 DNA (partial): TGTGCCTGGACTGGGGCAGAA.

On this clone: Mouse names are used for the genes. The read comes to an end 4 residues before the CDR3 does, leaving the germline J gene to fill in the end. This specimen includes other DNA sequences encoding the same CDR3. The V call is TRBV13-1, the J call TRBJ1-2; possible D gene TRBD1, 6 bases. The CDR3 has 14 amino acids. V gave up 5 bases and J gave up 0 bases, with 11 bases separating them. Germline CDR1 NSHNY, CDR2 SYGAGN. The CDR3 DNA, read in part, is TGTGCCAGCAGCCCACAGGGCGCAAACTCC. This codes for CASSPQGANS. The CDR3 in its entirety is CASSPQGANSDYTF.

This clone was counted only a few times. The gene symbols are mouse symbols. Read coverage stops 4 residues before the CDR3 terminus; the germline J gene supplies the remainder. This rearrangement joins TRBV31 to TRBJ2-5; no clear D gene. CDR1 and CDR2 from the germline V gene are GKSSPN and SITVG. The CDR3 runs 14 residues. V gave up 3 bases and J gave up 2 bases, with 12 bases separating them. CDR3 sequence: CAWSLTAIQDTQYF. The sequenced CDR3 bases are TGTGCCTGGAGCCTAACAGCGATCCAAGAC.

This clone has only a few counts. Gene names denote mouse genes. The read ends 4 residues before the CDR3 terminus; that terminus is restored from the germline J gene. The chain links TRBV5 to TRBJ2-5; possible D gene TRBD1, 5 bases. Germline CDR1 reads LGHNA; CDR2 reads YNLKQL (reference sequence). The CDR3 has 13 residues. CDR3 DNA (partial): TGTGCCAGCAGCCTCAGGGCGACGGAC. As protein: CASSLRATD. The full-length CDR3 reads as CASSLRATDTQYF.

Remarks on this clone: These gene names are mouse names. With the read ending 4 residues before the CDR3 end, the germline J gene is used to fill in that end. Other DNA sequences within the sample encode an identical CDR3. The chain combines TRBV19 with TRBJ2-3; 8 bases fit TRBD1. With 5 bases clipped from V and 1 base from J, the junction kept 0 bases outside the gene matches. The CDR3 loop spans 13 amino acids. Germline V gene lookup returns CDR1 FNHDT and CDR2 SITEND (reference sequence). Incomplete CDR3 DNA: TGTGCCAGCAGGGACAGGGGTGCAGAA. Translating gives CASRDRGAE. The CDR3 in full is CASRDRGAETLYF.

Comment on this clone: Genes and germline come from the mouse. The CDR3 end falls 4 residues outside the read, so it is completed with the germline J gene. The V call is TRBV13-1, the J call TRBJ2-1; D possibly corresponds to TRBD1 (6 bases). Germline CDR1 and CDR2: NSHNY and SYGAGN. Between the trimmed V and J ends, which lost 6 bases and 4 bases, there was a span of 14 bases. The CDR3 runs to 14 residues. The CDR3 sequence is CASTSPGQYAEQFF. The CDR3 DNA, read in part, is TGTGCCAGCACCTCTCCGGGACAATATGCT.

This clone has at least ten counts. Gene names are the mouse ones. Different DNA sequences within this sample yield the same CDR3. This CDR3 is CASSDRTNSDYTF. The sequenced part of the CDR3 DNA is TGTGCCAGCAGTGACAGAACAAACTCC. The chain uses TRBV13-1 and TRBJ1-2; no firm D call. The CDR3 end is not reached by the read, which stops 4 residues before it; the germline J gene fills it in. Germline values: CDR1 NSHNY, CDR2 SYGAGN. Trimming removed 2 bases at V and 0 bases at J, with 5 bases between. This CDR3 region has 13 residues.

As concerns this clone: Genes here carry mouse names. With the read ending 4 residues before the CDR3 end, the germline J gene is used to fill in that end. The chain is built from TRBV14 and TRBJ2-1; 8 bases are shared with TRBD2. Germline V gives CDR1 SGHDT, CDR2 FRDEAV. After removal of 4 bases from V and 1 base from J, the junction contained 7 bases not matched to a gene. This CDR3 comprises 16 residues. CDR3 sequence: CASSPLTGANYAEQFF. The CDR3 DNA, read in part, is TGTGCCAGCAGTCCCTTGACTGGGGCAAACTATGCT. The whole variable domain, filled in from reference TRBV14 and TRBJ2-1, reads EAGVTQSPRYAVLQEGQAVSFWCDPISGHDTLYWYQQPRDQGPQLLVYFRDEAVIDNSQLPSDRFSAVRPKGTNSTLKIQSAKQGDTATYLCASSPLTGANYAEQFFGPGTRLTVL.

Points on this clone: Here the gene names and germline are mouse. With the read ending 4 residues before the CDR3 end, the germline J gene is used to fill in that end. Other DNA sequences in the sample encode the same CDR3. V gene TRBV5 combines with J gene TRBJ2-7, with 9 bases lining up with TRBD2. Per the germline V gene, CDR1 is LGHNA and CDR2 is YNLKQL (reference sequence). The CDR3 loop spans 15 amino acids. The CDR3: CASSQDSDWGYEQYF. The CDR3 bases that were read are TGTGCCAGCAGCCAAGATTCCGACTGGGGGTAT.

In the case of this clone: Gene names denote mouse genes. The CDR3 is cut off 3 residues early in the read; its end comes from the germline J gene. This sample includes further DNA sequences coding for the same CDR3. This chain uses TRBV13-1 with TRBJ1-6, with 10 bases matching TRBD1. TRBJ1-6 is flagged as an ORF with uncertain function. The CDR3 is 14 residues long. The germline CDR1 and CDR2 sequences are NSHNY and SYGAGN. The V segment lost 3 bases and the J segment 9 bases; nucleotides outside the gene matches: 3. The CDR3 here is CASSGDRGGSPLYF. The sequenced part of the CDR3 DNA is TGTGCCAGCAGTGGGGACAGGGGTGGTTCGCCC.

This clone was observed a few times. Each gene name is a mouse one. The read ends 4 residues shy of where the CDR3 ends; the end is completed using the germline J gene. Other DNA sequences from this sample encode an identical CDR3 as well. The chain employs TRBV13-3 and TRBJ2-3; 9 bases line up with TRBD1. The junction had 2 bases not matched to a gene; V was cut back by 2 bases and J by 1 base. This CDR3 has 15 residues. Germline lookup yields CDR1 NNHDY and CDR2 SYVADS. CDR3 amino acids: CASSDRDRGAETLYF. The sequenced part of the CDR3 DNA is TGTGCCAGCAGTGACCGGGACAGGGGTGCAGAA.

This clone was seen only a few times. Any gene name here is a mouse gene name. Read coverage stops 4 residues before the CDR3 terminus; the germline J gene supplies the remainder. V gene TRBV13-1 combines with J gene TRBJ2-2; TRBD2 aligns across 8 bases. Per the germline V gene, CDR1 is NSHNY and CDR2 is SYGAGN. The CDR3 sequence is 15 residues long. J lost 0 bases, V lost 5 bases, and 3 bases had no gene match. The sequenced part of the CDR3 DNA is TGTGCCAGCAGAATGGGGGGGTCAAACACCGGG. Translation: CASRMGGSNTG. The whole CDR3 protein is CASRMGGSNTGQLYF.

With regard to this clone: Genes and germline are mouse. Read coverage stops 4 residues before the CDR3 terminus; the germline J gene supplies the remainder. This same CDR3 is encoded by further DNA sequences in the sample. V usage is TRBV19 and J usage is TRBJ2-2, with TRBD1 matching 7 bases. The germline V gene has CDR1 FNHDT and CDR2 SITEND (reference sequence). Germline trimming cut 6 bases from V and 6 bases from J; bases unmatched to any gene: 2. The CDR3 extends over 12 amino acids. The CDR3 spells CASTQGAGQLYF. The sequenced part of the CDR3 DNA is TGTGCCAGCACCCAGGGGGCCGGG.